These 25 T cell receptor beta chains originate from one sample sequenced in a study of siplizumab effects on memory and regulatory T cells. Repertoires were generated with immunoSEQ multiplex PCR, while TCRdb's copy carries only in-frame clones and drops some. The data contain 120,000 or so clones, roughly 89% of them seen just once; the ten biggest clones take up around 1.3%. Material for sequencing was CD4+ T cells sorted from blood. Receptor source: a human donor in good health.

The sample holds one count of this clone. V usage is TRBV23-1 and J usage is TRBJ2-3; D not resolved. TRBV23-1 falls under the ORF class, with uncertain function. The CDR3 is 13 amino acids. V was shortened by 2 bases and J by 8 bases, with 11 bases between the two germline ends. CDR3 DNA: TGCGCCAGCAGTCAACCCCCGACGGGTACGCAGTATTTT. It translates to CASSQPPTGTQYF.

The chain links TRBV5-1 to TRBJ2-1, with a tentative D call TRBD2 (5 bases). The CDR3 extends over 14 amino acids. V was cut by 0 bases and J by 8 bases, with 12 bases left in between. CDR1 is SGHRS, CDR2 YFSETQ, per germline. The CDR3 here is CASSLGASPDEQFF. Written as DNA, the CDR3 is TGCGCCAGCAGCTTGGGGGCTAGCCCGGATGAGCAGTTCTTC. Complete variable domain (other parts from reference TRBV5-1 and TRBJ2-1): KAGVTQTPRYLIKTRGQQVTLSCSPISGHRSVSWYQQTPGQGLQFLFEYFSETQRNKGNFPGRFSGRQFSNSRSEMNVSTLELGDSALYLCASSLGASPDEQFFGPGTRLTVL.

This chain uses TRBV7-3 with TRBJ2-3, with D uncertain. Trimming removed 5 bases at V and 6 bases at J, with 12 bases between. Germline V gene data show CDR1 as SGHTA and CDR2 as FQGTGA. The CDR3 length is 13 residues. The chain's CDR3 is CASSPASVDTQYF. As DNA, the CDR3 is TGTGCCAGCAGCCCCGCGTCAGTCGATACGCAGTATTTT.

The genes are TRBV9 and TRBJ2-3; D is undetermined. The V gene's germline CDR1 is SGDLS and CDR2 YYNGEE. Trimming took 4 bases from V and 2 from J, leaving 8 bases between them. The CDR3 runs to 13 residues. For the CDR3, the DNA is TGTGCCAGCAGCCCCGCCATCACAGATACGCAGTATTTT. Translated, it gives CASSPAITDTQYF.

The chain uses TRBV2 and TRBJ1-1, with D possibly TRBD1 on 6 matching bases. The CDR3 covers 16 residues. The V gene's germline CDR1 is SNHLY and CDR2 FYNNEI. The V end was cut by 7 bases, the J end by 7 bases, with 25 bases between. DNA for the CDR3: TGTGCCAGCATTTCCCCTGCGGCACCCCAGGGGAGTGAAGCTTTCTTT. It specifies CASISPAAPQGSEAFF.

The genes are TRBV27 and TRBJ2-5, with no clear D. Trimming stripped 3 bases from V and 0 bases from J, with 11 bases between. The CDR3 runs 15 residues. Per germline, CDR1 MNHEY and CDR2 SMNVEV (reference sequence). In DNA, the CDR3 is TGTGCCAGCAGTTTCCAGGAAAGGTACCAAGAGACCCAGTACTTC. Encoded protein: CASSFQERYQETQYF.

V usage is TRBV27 and J usage is TRBJ1-1, with D possibly TRBD1 on 6 matching bases. Germline CDR1 MNHEY, CDR2 SMNVEV (reference sequence). The length of the CDR3 is 14 residues. Trimming pared 7 bases from V and 3 bases from J, leaving 15 bases between. CDR3 residues: CASNPTQGHTEAFF. The DNA of the CDR3 is TGTGCCAGCAACCCTACACAGGGACACACTGAAGCTTTCTTT.

This clone showed up just a few times. The genes are TRBV29-1 and TRBJ1-5, with 8 bases lining up with TRBD1. Germline V gene data show CDR1 as SQVTM and CDR2 as ANQGSEA. Trimming cost V 4 bases and J 5 bases; bases outside gene matches: 10. The CDR3 loop spans 15 amino acids. CDR3 DNA sequence: TGCAGCGTTGGAGGACAGGGAGCAGGGGATCAGCCCCAGCATTTT. This encodes CSVGGQGAGDQPQHF.

This chain joins TRBV10-3 and TRBJ1-4, with D unresolved. Germline assignment: CDR1 ENHRY and CDR2 SYGVKD. This CDR3 is built from 15 residues. The germline V and J ends were trimmed by 4 bases and 0 bases, with 9 bases remaining between them. The CDR3 nucleotides are TGTGCCATCAGTGCCTACAGCTCAACTAATGAAAAACTGTTTTTT. Translated: CAISAYSSTNEKLFF.

This chain uses TRBV5-5 with TRBJ2-1; 9 bases are a match to TRBD2. The CDR3 contains 15 residues. Unmatched junction bases numbered 2, after V lost 1 base and J lost 3 bases. Germline V gives CDR1 SGHKS, CDR2 YYEKEE (reference sequence). The CDR3 is CASSLRTSDYNEQFF. The CDR3 DNA sequence: TGTGCCAGCAGCTTGAGGACTAGCGACTACAATGAGCAGTTCTTC.

The J gene is TRBJ1-6, the V gene TRBV4-3; 7 bases match TRBD1. Germline loops: CDR1 LGHNA, CDR2 YSLEER. The CDR3 covers 18 residues. Unmatched junction bases numbered 9, after V lost 4 bases and J lost 0 bases. As DNA, the CDR3 is TGCGCCAGCAGCCGATTTAGACAGGGAAGCTCCTATAATTCACCCCTCCACTTT. Protein product: CASSRFRQGSSYNSPLHF.

The rearrangement joins TRBV5-4 to TRBJ1-1, with D perhaps matching TRBD1 (6 bases). The CDR3 loop spans 15 amino acids. CDR1 is SGHNT, CDR2 YYREEE, per germline (reference sequence). V lost 6 bases and J 1 base, leaving 16 bases between the germline ends. CDR3 in DNA: TGTGCCAGCACCCTTTTTCGGGGGGCGAACACTGAAGCTTTCTTT. Protein product: CASTLFRGANTEAFF.

Comments on this clone: An end of the junction does not agree with germline; a read error may underlie this. The chain is built from TRBV7-2 and TRBJ2-2, with TRBD1 matching over 7 bases. Germline-derived CDR1 and CDR2 are SGHTA and FQGNSA. CDR3 length equals 13 residues. CDR3 sequence (DNA): TGTGCCAGCAACTTACAGGGGACCGGGGAGCTGTTTTTT. It translates to CASNLQGTGELFF.

This sequence joins TRBV2 and TRBJ1-5, with D maybe TRBD1 (5 bases). CDR3 length equals 13 residues. Germline V lookup: CDR1 SNHLY, CDR2 FYNNEI. Trimming stripped 11 bases from V and 1 base from J, with 12 bases between. In DNA form, the CDR3 reads TGTGCCGCTTCGAGGGACAGCAATCAGCCCCAGCATTTT. It encodes CAASRDSNQPQHF.

The chain links TRBV11-2 to TRBJ2-1; TRBD2 aligns across 8 bases. After removal of 5 bases from V and 2 bases from J, the junction contained 5 bases not matched to a gene. CDR1 is SGHAT and CDR2 is FQNNGV in the germline V gene. The CDR3 is made up of 15 amino acids. CDR3 protein: CASSVGTRTYNEQFF. CDR3 nucleotides: TGTGCCAGCAGCGTTGGGACTAGAACCTACAATGAGCAGTTCTTC.

V gene TRBV18 combines with J gene TRBJ2-1; 10 positions agree with TRBD2. This CDR3 comprises 15 residues. The V gene end was trimmed by 3 bases and the J gene end by 10 bases; junction bases not matched to a gene: 9. Germline CDR1 is KGHSH and CDR2 is LQKENI. The DNA for the CDR3 is TGTGCCAGCTCACCCCGGCCACTAGCGGGGAGCGAGCAGTTCTTC. Residues: CASSPRPLAGSEQFF.

V is TRBV7-3 and J is TRBJ2-3, with D perhaps matching TRBD2 (6 bases). The V end lost 3 bases, the J end lost 3 bases, and 13 bases lay between the germline ends. The germline gives CDR1 SGHTA, CDR2 FQGTGA. This CDR3 region has 15 residues. In DNA, the CDR3 is TGTGCCAGCAGCTTTGAGGGCGGGATGACAGATACGCAGTATTTT. Translating gives CASSFEGGMTDTQYF.

This chain uses TRBV4-1 with TRBJ2-7, with D possibly being TRBD1 (6 bases). Germline CDR1 MGHRA, CDR2 YSYEKL. Trimming pared 5 bases from V and 2 bases from J, leaving 16 bases between. The CDR3 consists of 15 residues. In DNA form, the CDR3 reads TGCGCCAGCAGCACCACACAGGGTTCGGCCTACGAGCAGTACTTC. Translated: CASSTTQGSAYEQYF.

As for this clone: At one boundary the junction diverges from the germline segment, which might be a read error. The same CDR3 is also encoded by other DNA sequences in this sample. The chain has TRBV7-7 and TRBJ2-5; D is possibly TRBD2 (5 bases). This CDR3 contains 13 residues. Germline-derived CDR1 and CDR2 are SSHAT and FNYEAQ (reference sequence). This CDR3 is CASSSGLRETQYF. The CDR3 nucleotides read TGTGCTAGCAGCTCGGGATTGCGTGAGACCCAGTACTTC.

In its sample, this clone was seen once. The V and J genes are TRBV6-5 and TRBJ1-1; the D is unclear. This CDR3 has 13 residues. From germline, CDR1 is MNHEY and CDR2 SVGAGI. V was cut by 7 bases and J by 0 bases, with 9 bases left in between. CDR3 in amino acids: CASTKGMNTEAFF. The CDR3 nucleotides are TGTGCCAGCACCAAAGGAATGAACACTGAAGCTTTCTTT.

The chain carries TRBV19 and TRBJ1-2, with D possibly being TRBD1 (5 bases). Germline V gene lookup returns CDR1 LNHDA and CDR2 SQIVND (reference sequence). Trimming took 4 bases from V and 0 from J, leaving 9 bases between them. The CDR3 has 14 amino acids. CDR3 in amino acids: CASSNGGANYGYTF. The CDR3 DNA sequence: TGTGCCAGTAGTAATGGGGGAGCTAACTATGGCTACACCTTC.

This rearrangement joins TRBV10-3 to TRBJ2-7; tentative D call: TRBD1 (6 bases). Trimming took off 6 bases at V and 0 bases at J, with 12 bases between the two ends. Germline V gene lookup returns CDR1 ENHRY and CDR2 SYGVKD. The CDR3 totals 14 residues. Here the CDR3 reads CAIRNRESSYEQYF. The CDR3 DNA is TGTGCCATCAGAAACAGGGAGAGCTCCTACGAGCAGTACTTC.

This clone appeared a single time. DNA of the CDR3: TGTGCCAGCAAGAGCGGGGGAAACGAGCAGTACTTC. Translation: CASKSGGNEQYF. The chain uses TRBV6-5 and TRBJ2-7; 8 nucleotides match TRBD2. The V gene's germline CDR1 is MNHEY and CDR2 SVGAGI. This CDR3 contains 12 residues. The J segment lost 5 bases and the V segment lost 7 bases, leaving 4 bases of the junction unmatched.

The chain has TRBV28 and TRBJ1-5; D not certain. CDR3 size: 13 residues. V was clipped by 5 bases and J by 0 bases, with 5 bases between them. Per the germline V gene, CDR1 is MDHEN and CDR2 is SYDVKM. The CDR3 bases are TGTGCCAGCAGTCCAGATAGCAATCAGCCCCAGCATTTT. Translated: CASSPDSNQPQHF.

The rearrangement joins TRBV5-1 to TRBJ2-2, with 7 positions matching TRBD1. V lost 0 bases and J lost 5; bases outside the gene matches: 1. The germline V gene has CDR1 SGHRS and CDR2 YFSETQ. The CDR3 is made up of 14 amino acids. In DNA, the CDR3 is TGCGCCAGCAGCTTGGAGGGGGCGACCGGGGAGCTGTTTTTT. This sequence encodes CASSLEGATGELFF.